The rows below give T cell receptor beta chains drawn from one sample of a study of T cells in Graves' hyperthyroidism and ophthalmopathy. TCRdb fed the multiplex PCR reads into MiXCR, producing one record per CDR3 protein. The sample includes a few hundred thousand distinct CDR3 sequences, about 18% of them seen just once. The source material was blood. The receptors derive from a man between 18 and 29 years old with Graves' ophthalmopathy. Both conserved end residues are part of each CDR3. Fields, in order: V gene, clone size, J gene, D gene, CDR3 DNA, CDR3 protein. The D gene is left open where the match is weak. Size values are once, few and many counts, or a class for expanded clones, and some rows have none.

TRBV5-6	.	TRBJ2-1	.	TGTGCCAGCAGCCCCAACCCCAGCTCCTACAATGAGCAGTTCTTC	CASSPNPSSYNEQFF
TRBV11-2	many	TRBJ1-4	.	TGTGCCAGCAGCTCGACTCGGACCCCAGCGGATGAAAAACTGTTTTTT	CASSSTRTPADEKLFF
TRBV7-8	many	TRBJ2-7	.	TGTGCCAGCAGCTTCCAGACGACCACAGGGCGGGACGAGCAGTACTTC	CASSFQTTTGRDEQYF
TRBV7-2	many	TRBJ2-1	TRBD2	TGTGCCAGCAGCCTCGGGGGGGCGCAACGAGGATTCTTC	CASSLGGAQRGFF
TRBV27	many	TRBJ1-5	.	TGTGCCAGCAGACTTAACAATCAGCCCCAGCATTTT	CASRLNNQPQHF
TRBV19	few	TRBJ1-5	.	TGTGCCAGTAGACCCTCCCGGGATGGGGGCAATCAGCCCCAGCATTTT	CASRPSRDGGNQPQHF
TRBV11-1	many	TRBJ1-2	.	TGTGCCAGCAGCTCGACACGCTATGGCTACACCTTC	CASSSTRYGYTF
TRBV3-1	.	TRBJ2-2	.	TGTGCCAGCAGCCAAGGGCGGATATCCTCCGGGGAGCTGTTTTTT	CASSQGRISSGELFF
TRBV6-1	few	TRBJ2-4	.	TGTGCCGCCACAGGGGGGGACATTCAGTACTTC	CAATGGDIQYF
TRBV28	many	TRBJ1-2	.	TGTGCCAGCAGTTTGGGCTTAGGGAGGACCTATGGCTACACCTTC	CASSLGLGRTYGYTF
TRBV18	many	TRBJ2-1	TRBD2	TGTGCCAGCTCACCACCGGGCAGCGGGGGGCGAGATGAGCAGTTCTTC	CASSPPGSGGRDEQFF
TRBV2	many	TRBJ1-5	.	TGTGCCAGCAGTGCGCTTGGGACGCGGGTGTTGGGGAGCAATCAGCCCCAGCATTTT	CASSALGTRVLGSNQPQHF
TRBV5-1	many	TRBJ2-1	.	TGCGCCAGCAGCTTGTGGGTGAGGGATGAGCAGTTCTTC	CASSLWVRDEQFF
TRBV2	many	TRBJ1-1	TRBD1	TGTGCCAGCAATAGGGACAGGCCTATGAACACTGAAGCTTTCTTT	CASNRDRPMNTEAFF
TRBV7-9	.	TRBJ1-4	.	TGTGCCAGTACCGGAAGACAGGCTAATGAAAAACTGTTTTTT	CASTGRQANEKLFF
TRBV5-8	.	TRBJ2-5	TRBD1	TGTGCCAGCAGCCGGACAGGGAGTGCGACCCAGTACTTC	CASSRTGSATQYF
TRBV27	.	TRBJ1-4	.	TGTGCCAGCAGTTTGCTGCCGAACGAAAAACTGTTTTTT	CASSLLPNEKLFF
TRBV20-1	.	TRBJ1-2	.	TGCAGTGCTAGTCCGGTGCGAGGCTACACCTTC	CSASPVRGYTF
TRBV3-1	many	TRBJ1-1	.	TGTGCCAGCAGCCACGGAGGGGAGATCGCTGAAGCTTTCTTT	CASSHGGEIAEAFF
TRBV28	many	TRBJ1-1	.	TGTGCCAGCAGTTTGACCCGGAGGACTGAAGCTTTCTTT	CASSLTRRTEAFF
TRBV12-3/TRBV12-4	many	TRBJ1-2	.	TGTGCCAGCAGTTTCGGTGGGGGGGCGGTCTATGGCTACACCTTC	CASSFGGGAVYGYTF
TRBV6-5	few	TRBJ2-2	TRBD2	TGTGCCAGCAGTTACGGACTAGCGGGGATCAACACCGGGGAGCTGTTTTTT	CASSYGLAGINTGELFF
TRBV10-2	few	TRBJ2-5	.	TGCGCCAGCAGTGAGACAGGTGGGGGGAAGACCCAGTACTTC	CASSETGGGKTQYF
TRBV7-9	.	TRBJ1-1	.	TGTGCCAGCAGCTTTACAGTCGGCGAAGCTTTCTTT	CASSFTVGEAFF
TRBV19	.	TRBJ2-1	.	TGTGCCAGTAGTATTGTGGCAGGCGGCGAGCAGTTCTTC	CASSIVAGGEQFF
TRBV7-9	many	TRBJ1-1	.	TGTGCCAGCAGCTTAGCACTAAACACTGAAGCTTTCTTT	CASSLALNTEAFF
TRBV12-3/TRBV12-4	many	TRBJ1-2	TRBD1	TGTGCCAGCAGTTTAACCCCGGGACAGGGCTATGGCTACACCTTC	CASSLTPGQGYGYTF
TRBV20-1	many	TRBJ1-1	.	TGCAGTGCTCCGGGACGGCAGAACACTGAAGCTTTCTTT	CSAPGRQNTEAFF
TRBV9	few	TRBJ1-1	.	TGTGCCAGCAGCGTATCCCGGGGGGGGGGCACTGAAGCTTTCTTT	CASSVSRGGGTEAFF
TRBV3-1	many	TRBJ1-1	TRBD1	TGTGCCAGCAGCCAGAGGGGGCTTGATGAAGCTTTCTTT	CASSQRGLDEAFF
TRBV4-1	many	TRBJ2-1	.	TGCGCCAGCAGCCCCACCCCAAGGTTTGAGCAGTTCTTC	CASSPTPRFEQFF
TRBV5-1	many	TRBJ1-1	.	TGCGCCAGCAGCTTGGAAGTTTTGAACACTGAAGCTTTCTTT	CASSLEVLNTEAFF
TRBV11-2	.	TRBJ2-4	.	TGTGCCAGCAGCTTCAGCAGGGAAAACATTCAGTACTTC	CASSFSRENIQYF
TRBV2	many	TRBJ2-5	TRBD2	TGTGCCAGCCTTCAGGGACTAGCGGGGGAGACCCAGTACTTC	CASLQGLAGETQYF
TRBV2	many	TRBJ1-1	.	TGTGCCAGCAAATGGGGGACGGGGAACACTGAAGCTTTCTTT	CASKWGTGNTEAFF
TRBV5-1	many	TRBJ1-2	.	TGCGCCAGCAGCTTGGTTGGAGGGAACTATGGCTACACCTTC	CASSLVGGNYGYTF
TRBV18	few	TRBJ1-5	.	TGTGCCAGCTCACCACCGGGCGGGGATACGCAGCATTTT	CASSPPGGDTQHF
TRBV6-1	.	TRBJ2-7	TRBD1	TGTGCCAGCAGGGGCCGGGACAGGGGGACCTACGAGCAGTACTTC	CASRGRDRGTYEQYF
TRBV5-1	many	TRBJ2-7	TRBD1	TGCGCCAGCAGAGTACAGGGGGTTTCCTCCTACGAGCAGTACTTC	CASRVQGVSSYEQYF
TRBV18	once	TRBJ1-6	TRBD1	TGTGCCAGCTCAGAGAACAGGGGCGGGAGCTCACCCCTCCACTTT	CASSENRGGSSPLHF
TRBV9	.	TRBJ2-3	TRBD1	TGTGCCAGCAGCGTAGAGGGCCTGACAGGGGCAGATACGCAGTATTTT	CASSVEGLTGADTQYF
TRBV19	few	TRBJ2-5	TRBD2	TGTGCCAGTAGTATTGGCGTTGGAGCGGGGGAGGAGACCCAGTACTTC	CASSIGVGAGEETQYF
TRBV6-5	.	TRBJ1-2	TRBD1	TGTGCCAGCAGTTCCTCCGGGACAGGGAACTATGGCTACACCTTC	CASSSSGTGNYGYTF
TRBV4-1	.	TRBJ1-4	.	TGCGCCAGCAGCTACGGGGCTCAGCGTGAGGAAAAACTGTTTTTT	CASSYGAQREEKLFF
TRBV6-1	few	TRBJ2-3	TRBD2	TGTGCCAGCAGAGCCGGGACTAGAGGAGATACGCAGTATTTT	CASRAGTRGDTQYF
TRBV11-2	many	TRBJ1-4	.	TGTGCCAGCAGCTATGCAGGGCCCAAGGCCGGAGAAAAACTGTTTTTT	CASSYAGPKAGEKLFF
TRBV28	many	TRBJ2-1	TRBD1	TGTGCCAGCAGTGCCCCCCTAGGGACAGCCCTACTTTACAATGAGCAGTTCTTC	CASSAPLGTALLYNEQFF
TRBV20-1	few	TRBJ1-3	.	TGCAGTGCTAGTGTAATACAGGGTCTAACTGGAAACACCATATATTTT	CSASVIQGLTGNTIYF
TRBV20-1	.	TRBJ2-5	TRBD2	TGCAGTGCTAGTACACCCCGAGCGGGAGTTCAAGAGACCCAGTACTTC	CSASTPRAGVQETQYF
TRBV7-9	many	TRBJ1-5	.	TGTGCCAGCAGCTTAAATGAGAATCAGCCCCAGCATTTT	CASSLNENQPQHF
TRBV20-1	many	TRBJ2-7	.	TGCAGTGCTAGCCCGTTCAGCTCCTACGAGCAGTACTTC	CSASPFSSYEQYF
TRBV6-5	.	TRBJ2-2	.	TGTGCCAGCAGTTATTCCACAGATAACACCGGGGAGCTGTTTTTT	CASSYSTDNTGELFF
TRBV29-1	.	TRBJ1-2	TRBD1	TGCAGCGCCTTGACAGGGGTTGGCTACACCTTC	CSALTGVGYTF
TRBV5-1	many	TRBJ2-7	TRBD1	TGCGCCAGCAGCTTGGATGGACAGGGCTACGAGCAGTACTTC	CASSLDGQGYEQYF